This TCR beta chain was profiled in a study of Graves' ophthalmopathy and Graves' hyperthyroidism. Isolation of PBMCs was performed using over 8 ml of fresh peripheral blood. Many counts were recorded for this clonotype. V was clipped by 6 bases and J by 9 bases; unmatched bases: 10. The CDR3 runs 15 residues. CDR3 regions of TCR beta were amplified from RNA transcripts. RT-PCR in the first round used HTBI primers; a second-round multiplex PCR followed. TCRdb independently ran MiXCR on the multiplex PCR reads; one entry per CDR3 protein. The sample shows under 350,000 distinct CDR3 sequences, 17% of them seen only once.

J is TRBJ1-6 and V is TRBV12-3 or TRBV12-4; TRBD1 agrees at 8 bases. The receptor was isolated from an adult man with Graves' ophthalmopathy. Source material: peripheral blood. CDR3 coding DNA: TGTGCCAGCAGCCGAACGGGGACAGGCCTTTCACCCCTCCACTTT. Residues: CASSRTGTGLSPLHF.